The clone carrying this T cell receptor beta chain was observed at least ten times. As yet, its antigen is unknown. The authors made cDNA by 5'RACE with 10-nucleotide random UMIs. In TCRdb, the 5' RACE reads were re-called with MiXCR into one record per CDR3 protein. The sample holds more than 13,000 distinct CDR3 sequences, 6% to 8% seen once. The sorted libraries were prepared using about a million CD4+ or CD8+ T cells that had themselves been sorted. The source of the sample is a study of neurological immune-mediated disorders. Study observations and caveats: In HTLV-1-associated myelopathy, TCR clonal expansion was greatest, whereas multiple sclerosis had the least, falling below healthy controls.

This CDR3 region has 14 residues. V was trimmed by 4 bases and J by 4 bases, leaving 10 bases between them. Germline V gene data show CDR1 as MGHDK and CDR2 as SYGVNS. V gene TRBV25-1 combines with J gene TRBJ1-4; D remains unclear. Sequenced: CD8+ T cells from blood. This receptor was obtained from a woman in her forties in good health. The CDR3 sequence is CASSAWQVNEKLFF. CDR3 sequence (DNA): TGTGCCAGCAGTGCTTGGCAGGTTAATGAAAAACTGTTTTTT. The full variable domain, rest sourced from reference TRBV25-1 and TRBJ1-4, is EADIYQTPRYLVIGTGKKITLECSQTMGHDKMYWYQQDPGMELHLIHYSYGVNSTEKGDLSSESTVSRIRTEHFPLTLESARPSHTSQYLCASSAWQVNEKLFFGSGTQLSVL.